This T cell receptor beta chain is drawn from a study of T-cell memory formation after mild COVID-19. TCR alpha and TCR beta cDNA libraries carrying sample barcodes and UMIs came from 5'RACE with constant-segment primers. TCRdb analysed the 5' RACE reads with MiXCR anew, one entry per CDR3 protein. The sample contains 450,000 or so distinct CDR3 sequences, 20% to 30% of which appear only once. The germline gives CDR1 SGHRS, CDR2 YFSETQ. The germline V and J ends were trimmed by 0 bases and 3 bases, with 13 bases remaining between them. This CDR3 spans 15 amino acids. Concerning this clonotype itself: Its matching antigen is unknown.

Study outcomes and limitations: CD4/CD8 balance characterized clones contracting day 15 to 85, and CD4+ skew characterized later expanders. Cross-reactive memory seemingly joined, as some responding clones were found in pre-infection memory.

Material for sequencing was PBMCs or a T cell subset sorted from them (not recorded which). This chain links TRBV5-1 with TRBJ2-7, with D perhaps matching TRBD2 (5 bases). The clonotype was recovered from an adult woman who had mild COVID-19 (a few samples of this study predate the infection). Cell type and time point are not known. The CDR3 spells CASSLGPSPLYEQYF. DNA of the CDR3: TGCGCCAGCAGCTTGGGGCCTAGCCCCCTCTACGAGCAGTACTTC.